This section outlines one T cell receptor (beta chain) sequence together with its context. Its target is not known. Investigators prepared the TCR beta libraries by applying iRepertoire HTBI primers and Arm-PCR of CDR3 regions. TCRdb fed the multiplex PCR reads into MiXCR, producing one record per CDR3 protein. The sample holds approximately 460,000 distinct CDR3 sequences, less than 20% seen once. Sample time point: newly diagnosed GD, antithyroid drugs for less than 3 months. Making the TCR library involved RNA that had been extracted from PBMCs. These data belong to a study of regulatory T cells in long-lasting Graves disease. General study results and limits: Favored usage of TRBV28, TRBJ1-2 and TRBJ2-5 was recorded in persistent disease.

This CDR3 region has 17 residues. The junction had 9 bases not matched to a gene; V was cut back by 2 bases and J by 3 bases. Germline lookup yields CDR1 SGHNT and CDR2 YENEEA. These data are also associated with another study on T cells in Graves' hyperthyroidism and ophthalmopathy.

The V gene is TRBV11-3, the J gene TRBJ2-7; TRBD2 aligns across 11 bases. The sequence was obtained from a woman aged 25-40 years with Graves disease. This specimen was peripheral blood mononuclear cells (PBMCs), taken at new diagnosis, from a patient treated with antithyroid drugs. The CDR3 DNA follows: TGTGCCAGCAGCTTATCCGGGACTAGCGGCCCAGACTACGAGCAGTACTTC. Translation: CASSLSGTSGPDYEQYF.